Here is one TCR beta chain with its context. Its antigen is not yet known. No base qualities exist here, and no much larger clone lies one base off it. TCR beta CDR3 regions were sequenced from DNA using the immunoSEQ Assay. In the paper's pipeline: To compute T cell density, TCR beta template counts were normalized to usable DNA, which was estimated by amplifying housekeeping genes. Using the preseqR package, richness was estimated by extrapolating to 120,000 templates for tissue samples and 400,000 templates for PBMC samples. Clonality was defined by subtracting Pielou's evenness from one. Tissue-enriched TCRs were identified by differential abundance testing using productive amino-acid clonotypes, minimum total count 5 and alpha 0.1. Repertoire overlap between compartments was quantified with the Jaccard Index and Morisita Overlap Index. GLIPH grouped TCR beta CDR3s together with public tetramer-defined viral CDR3s, and a viral motif had to include at least three viral sequences and show V-gene enrichment. This is the immuneACCESS table as TCRdb keeps it, with only in-frame sequences that have V and J called. A part of the clones is gone; compared with another copy, unresolved V genes explain less than half, and the rest is unexplained. Clone size and the V and J calls come from that table; the DNA yielded D and trimming. This sample lists about 16,000 clones; around 87% were detected once. The ten largest clones capture 1.2% of the sample.

This sample is part of a study of T cells in localized non-small cell lung cancer (dated by TCRdb to about 2020). For the study in its entirety: Comparing tumors with uninvolved tumor-adjacent lungs, the study looked at the T cell repertoires of 236 patients with early-stage NSCLC. The cohort was made up of 200 to 250 treatment-naive NSCLC patients whose localized lung tumors had been resected. NSCLC patients had a mean age of around 66 years, and 129 were male and over 85 female.

V lost 4 bases and J lost 5 bases; the stretch between them is 13 bases long. From cysteine to phenylalanine, the CDR3 is 14 amino acids long. The DNA shown is the 42-base CDR3, in frame from base 1. CDR1 and CDR2 are drawn from the germline V gene: SGDLS, YYNGEE. At diagnosis, tumor, uninvolved tumor-adjacent lung and peripheral blood were collected and then preserved as a mix of FFPE and fresh-frozen material. Blood samples were analyzed as peripheral blood mononuclear cells for TCR repertoire profiling. Results the study describes overall, beyond this receptor: Uninvolved tumor-adjacent lung showed the highest T cell clonality, higher than tumor, which suggests more focused antigenic responses in the uninvolved tumor-adjacent lung. Higher T cell density in blood was associated with longer overall survival, whereas higher clonality in adjacent lung was associated with shorter survival. A median of roughly 60 of the top 100 tumor clones were detected in paired uninvolved adjacent lung, and around 30 of these tumor clones were also found among the top 100 clones of the paired uninvolved adjacent lung. Because multi-region tumor sequencing was not performed, intratumor heterogeneity could not be ruled out. Because the study design was exploratory, TCR variables were selected using unadjusted p-values without false-discovery rate correction.

This sequence was found in a woman aged 35 to 70 with stage III lung adenocarcinoma. The input for sequencing was peripheral blood mononuclear cells, taken before any cancer treatment. Rearrangement joined TRBV9 to TRBJ2-1; TRBD1 is a possible D gene, resting on 5 matching bases. CDR3 sequence: CASSSQTANNEQFF. The nucleotide sequence is TGTGCCAGCAGCTCCCAGACAGCTAACAATGAGCAGTTCTTC.